The clone carrying this T cell receptor beta chain was found many times. The antigen remains unidentified. The data belong to a study of CD8 T cells in ankylosing spondylitis. TCRdb called the 5' RACE reads again in MiXCR, with one record for every CDR3 protein. The data contain fewer than 550,000 distinct CDR3 sequences, about 5.7% of them singletons. The CDR3 spans 16 residues. Unmatched junction bases numbered 7, after V lost 6 bases and J lost 3 bases. Germline loops: CDR1 KGHSH, CDR2 LQKENI. Overall study findings and caveats: What appeared characteristic of ankylosing spondylitis blood was a TCR beta motif of fewer than ten highly homologous variants.

This TCR was sampled from a male donor with ankylosing spondylitis. The material sequenced was blood, either unsorted or a sorted T cell fraction (not recorded which). V is TRBV18 and J is TRBJ2-3; TRBD2 matches 12 bases. The chain's CDR3 is CASSPKGTSGTDTQYF. The CDR3 nucleotides are TGTGCCAGCTCCCCGAAGGGGACTAGCGGGACAGATACGCAGTATTTT. The full variable domain, completed using reference TRBV18 and TRBJ2-3, is NAGVMQNPRHLVRRRGQEARLRCSPMKGHSHVYWYRQLPEEGLKFMVYLQKENIIDESGMPKERFSAEFPKEGPSILRIQQVVRGDSAAYFCASSPKGTSGTDTQYFGPGTRLTVL.